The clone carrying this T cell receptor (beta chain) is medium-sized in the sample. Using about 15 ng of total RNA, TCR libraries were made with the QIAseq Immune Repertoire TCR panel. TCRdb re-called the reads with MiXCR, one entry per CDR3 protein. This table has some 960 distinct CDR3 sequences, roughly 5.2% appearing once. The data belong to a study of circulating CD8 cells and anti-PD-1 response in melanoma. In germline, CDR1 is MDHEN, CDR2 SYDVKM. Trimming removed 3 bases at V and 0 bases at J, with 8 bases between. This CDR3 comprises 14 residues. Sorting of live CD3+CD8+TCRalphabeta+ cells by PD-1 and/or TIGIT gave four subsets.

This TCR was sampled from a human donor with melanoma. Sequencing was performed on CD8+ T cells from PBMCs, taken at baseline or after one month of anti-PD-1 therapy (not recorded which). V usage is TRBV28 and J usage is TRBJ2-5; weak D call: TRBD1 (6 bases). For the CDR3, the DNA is TGTGCCAGCAGTTTTAGACAGGACCAAGAGACCCAGTACTTC. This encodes CASSFRQDQETQYF.